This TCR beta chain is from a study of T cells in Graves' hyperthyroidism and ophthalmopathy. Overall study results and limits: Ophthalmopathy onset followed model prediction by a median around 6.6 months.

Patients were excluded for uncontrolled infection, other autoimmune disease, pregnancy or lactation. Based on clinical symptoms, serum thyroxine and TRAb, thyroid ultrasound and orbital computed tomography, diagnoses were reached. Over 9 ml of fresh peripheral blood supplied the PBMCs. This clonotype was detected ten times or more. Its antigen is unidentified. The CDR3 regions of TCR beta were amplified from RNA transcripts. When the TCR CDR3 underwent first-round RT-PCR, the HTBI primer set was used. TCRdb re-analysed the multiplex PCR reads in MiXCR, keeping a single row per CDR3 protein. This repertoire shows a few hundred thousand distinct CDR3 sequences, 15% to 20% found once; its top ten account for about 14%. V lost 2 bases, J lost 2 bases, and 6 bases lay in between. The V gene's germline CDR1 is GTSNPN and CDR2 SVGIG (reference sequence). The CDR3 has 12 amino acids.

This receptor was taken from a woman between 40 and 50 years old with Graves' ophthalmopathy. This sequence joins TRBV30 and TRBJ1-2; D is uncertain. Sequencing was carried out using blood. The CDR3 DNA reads TGTGCCTGGAGTCAACTAAACTATGGCTACACCTTC. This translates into CAWSQLNYGYTF.